One sample yielded the 14 T cell receptor beta chains listed below, sequenced in a study of identical twins. TCRdb used MiXCR to reprocess the 5' RACE reads, holding one entry per CDR3 protein. Here the sample spans approximately 630,000 distinct CDR3 sequences, around 7.4% being singletons. This sample also belongs to another study, concerning yellow fever vaccine responses in identical twins.

Specimen: PBMCs. The receptors originated from a woman under 30 in good health.

The chain recombines TRBV28 with TRBJ1-2; a weak D match, TRBD1 (6 bases). The V gene's germline CDR1 is MDHEN and CDR2 SYDVKM. The CDR3 length is 14 residues. V was shortened by 3 bases and J by 3 bases, with 11 bases between the two germline ends. The CDR3 DNA sequence: TGTGCCAGCAGTTTCTCAGGGGAGGACTATGGCTACACCTTC. Translated: CASSFSGEDYGYTF.

In its sample, this clonotype was seen many times. The chain employs TRBV7-8 and TRBJ2-3; 13 bases fit TRBD2. Germline values: CDR1 SGHVS, CDR2 FQNEAQ. V lost 5 bases to trimming and J lost 2 bases; unmatched junction nucleotides: 4. The CDR3 has 16 residues. The CDR3 nucleotides are TGTGCCAGCAGCCGACTAGCGGGGGGTTACACAGATACGCAGTATTTT. It is translated as CASSRLAGGYTDTQYF.

This clonotype showed up many times. The chain recombines TRBV24-1 with TRBJ2-1, with D possibly being TRBD2 (5 bases). V was clipped by 10 bases and J by 0 bases, with 9 bases between them. Germline V gene sequence: CDR1 KGHDR, CDR2 SFDVKD. The CDR3 runs 13 residues. The CDR3 reads CATGRDSYNEQFF. The CDR3 DNA follows: TGTGCCACGGGCCGGGACTCCTACAATGAGCAGTTCTTC.

This clonotype was picked up a small number of times. The chain carries TRBV7-9 and TRBJ2-1, with a weak D call TRBD1 (6 bases). The CDR3 sequence is 17 residues long. Looked up from germline, CDR1 is SEHNR and CDR2 is FQNEAQ (reference sequence). V was pared by 1 base and J by 3 bases, with 16 bases between. The CDR3 bases are TGTGCCAGCAGCTTAGGAGGACAGATTCGTTTCTACAATGAGCAGTTCTTC. This gives the protein CASSLGGQIRFYNEQFF. Complete variable domain (other parts from reference TRBV7-9 and TRBJ2-1): DTGVSQNPRHKITKRGQNVTFRCDPISEHNRLYWYRQTLGQGPEFLTYFQNEAQLEKSRLLSDRFSAERPKGSFSTLEIQRTEQGDSAMYLCASSLGGQIRFYNEQFFGPGTRLTVL.

This chain uses TRBV7-9 with TRBJ2-7; perhaps TRBD1 as D (5 bases). Per germline, CDR1 SEHNR and CDR2 FQNEAQ (reference sequence). The CDR3 totals 14 residues. Trimming pared 3 bases from V and 5 bases from J, leaving 14 bases between. CDR3 in amino acids: CASSFGQGLDEQYF. The CDR3 coding sequence is TGTGCCAGCAGCTTTGGGCAGGGATTGGACGAGCAGTACTTC.

This clonotype was recorded a few times. The chain uses TRBV11-2 and TRBJ2-2; D is unresolved. The CDR3 length is 14 residues. V was clipped by 6 bases and J by 4 bases, with 12 bases between them. Germline-derived CDR1 and CDR2 are SGHAT and FQNNGV. CDR3 residues: CASSLTDSTGELFF. The CDR3 DNA follows: TGTGCCAGCAGTTTGACGGATTCCACCGGGGAGCTGTTTTTT.

In regard to this clonotype: A much larger clonotype is one base distant, so this may be a read error. V and J are TRBV5-1 and TRBJ2-2; no clear D. Germline V CDR1 and CDR2: SGHRS, YFSETQ. The CDR3 runs 14 residues. CDR3: CTSSDQMNTGELFF. The CDR3 nucleotides are TGCACCAGCAGCGATCAGATGAACACCGGGGAGCTGTTTTTT.

This clonotype was picked up many times. CDR3 DNA: TGTGCCAGCAGCAAATCCCTCACATGTTGGACAGGGAGGACAGATACGCAGTATTTT. This translates into CASSKSLTCWTGRTDTQYF. The chain is built from TRBV21-1 and TRBJ2-3; whether TRBD1, the table's D call, matches the DNA was not checked. TRBV21-1 has pseudogene status. The CDR3 length is 19 residues.

This clonotype came up many times. The rearrangement joins TRBV3-1 to TRBJ1-3; D is possibly TRBD1 (5 bases). This CDR3 comprises 15 residues. From germline, CDR1 is LGHDT and CDR2 YNNKEL (reference sequence). Trimming removed 4 bases from V and 0 bases from J, with 10 bases in between. The CDR3: CASSLGTLSGNTIYF. In DNA form, the CDR3 reads TGTGCCAGCAGCCTCGGGACGCTCTCTGGAAACACCATATATTTT.

This clonotype was seen more than once but under ten times. This chain uses TRBV12-3 or TRBV12-4 with TRBJ2-7; 7 bases align to TRBD1. This CDR3 comprises 15 residues. The V gene end was trimmed by 0 bases and the J gene end by 3 bases; junction bases not matched to a gene: 5. The CDR3 sequence: CASSLAPGQIYEQYF. The CDR3 nucleotides are TGTGCCAGCAGTTTAGCGCCGGGACAGATCTACGAGCAGTACTTC.

This clonotype was counted ten times or more. V and J are TRBV24-1 and TRBJ2-3, with D maybe TRBD2 (6 bases). Germline V lookup: CDR1 KGHDR, CDR2 SFDVKD. V was clipped by 0 bases and J by 8 bases, with 14 bases between them. This CDR3 region has 15 residues. The CDR3 sequence: CATSDLNAGAGTQYF. CDR3 in DNA: TGTGCCACCAGTGATTTGAATGCAGGAGCGGGTACGCAGTATTTT.

This clonotype was picked up a small number of times. The V call is TRBV10-3, the J call TRBJ1-3, with a possible D match to TRBD1 (5 bases). The CDR3 runs 13 residues. CDR1 and CDR2 from the germline V gene are ENHRY and SYGVKD. V shed 8 bases and J shed 0 bases, with 8 bases lying between them. CDR3 in amino acids: CAIGQVSGNTIYF. CDR3 sequence (DNA): TGTGCCATCGGACAAGTCTCTGGAAACACCATATATTTT.

Many counts were recorded for this clonotype. The chain is built from TRBV5-1 and TRBJ2-7, with 7 bases fitting TRBD1. This CDR3 has 14 amino acids. The V gene's germline CDR1 is SGHRS and CDR2 YFSETQ. V lost 4 bases to trimming and J lost 1 base; unmatched junction nucleotides: 5. CDR3 residues: CASSDGQASYEQYF. In DNA form, the CDR3 reads TGCGCCAGCAGCGACGGACAGGCATCCTACGAGCAGTACTTC.

This clonotype was seen a handful of times. Written as DNA, the CDR3 is TGCGCCAGCAGCTTTGGTCGGGACAGGGCCTTCCCAGATACGCAGTATTTT. It is translated as CASSFGRDRAFPDTQYF. The gene calls are TRBV5-1 and TRBJ2-3; TRBD1 agrees at 9 bases. CDR3 length: 17 amino acids. V shed 2 bases, J shed 4 bases, and the junction held 11 bases outside the gene matches. The germline gives CDR1 SGHRS, CDR2 YFSETQ.